This TCR beta chain stems from a study of cytomegalovirus exposure and HLA in healthy donors. Broader study findings: TCR beta sequences reportedly predicted most subjects' HLA-A and HLA-B alleles accurately. Reportedly, cytomegalovirus status was diagnosed with high sensitivity and specificity. As a later analysis revealed, most CMV-associated TCR beta chains appeared HLA-restricted. Later analysis associated a missense DCLRE1C variant with TCR beta V- and J-gene trimming.

Concerning this clone: Its antigen is currently unknown. This sample includes further DNA sequences coding for the same CDR3.

This CDR3 comprises 12 residues. V was cut by 5 bases and J by 2 bases, with 5 bases left in between. Germline V lookup: CDR1 SNHLY, CDR2 FYNNEI. The PCR was carried out with 60 Vbeta primers and 13 Jbeta primers. Repertoires were generated with immunoSEQ multiplex PCR, while TCRdb's copy carries only in-frame clones and drops some. This sample yields about 200,000 clones, of which around four fifths are seen a single time; 1.7% belongs to the top ten. The clonotype comes from a man aged 50-60 years in good health and CMV-seronegative. The sequencing input was PBMCs. The V and J genes are TRBV2 and TRBJ2-3; D uncertain. CDR3 amino acids: CASSISTDTQYF. CDR3 in DNA: TGTGCCAGCAGTATCTCCACAGATACGCAGTATTTT.